This T cell receptor beta chain was captured in a study of T cells after posttransplantation cyclophosphamide. Repertoires were generated with immunoSEQ multiplex PCR, while TCRdb's copy carries only in-frame clones and drops some. The table lists roughly 19,000 clones, roughly 90% of them singletons. Study conclusions and caveats: TRB clonality was highly associated with recipient CMV seropositivity and reactivation. Donor-recipient repertoire similarity was low at 1-2 months, rising over year one. Tissue-infiltrating T cells from skin or gut overlapped little with blood T cells.

As for this clone: Antigen specificity is unknown.

The CDR3 extends over 16 amino acids. Germline CDR1 ENHRY, CDR2 SYGVKD. Germline trimming cut 6 bases from V and 5 bases from J; bases unmatched to any gene: 11. Cyclophosphamide on days +3 and +4 followed busulfan-fludarabine conditioning and a marrow graft. This TCR came from a female patient in her thirties or forties who received an allogeneic stem cell transplant from a related donor, was CMV-positive, and had no GVHD. Some of these T cells may belong to the graft donor. The chain employs TRBV10-3 and TRBJ2-1; 9 positions agree with TRBD2. The sequenced sample was PBMCs, obtained after allogeneic stem cell transplant with posttransplant cyclophosphamide. The CDR3 DNA sequence: TGTGCCATCAGAGGGGCTAGCGGGAAGGGAGACAATGAGCAGTTCTTC. This codes for CAIRGASGKGDNEQFF.